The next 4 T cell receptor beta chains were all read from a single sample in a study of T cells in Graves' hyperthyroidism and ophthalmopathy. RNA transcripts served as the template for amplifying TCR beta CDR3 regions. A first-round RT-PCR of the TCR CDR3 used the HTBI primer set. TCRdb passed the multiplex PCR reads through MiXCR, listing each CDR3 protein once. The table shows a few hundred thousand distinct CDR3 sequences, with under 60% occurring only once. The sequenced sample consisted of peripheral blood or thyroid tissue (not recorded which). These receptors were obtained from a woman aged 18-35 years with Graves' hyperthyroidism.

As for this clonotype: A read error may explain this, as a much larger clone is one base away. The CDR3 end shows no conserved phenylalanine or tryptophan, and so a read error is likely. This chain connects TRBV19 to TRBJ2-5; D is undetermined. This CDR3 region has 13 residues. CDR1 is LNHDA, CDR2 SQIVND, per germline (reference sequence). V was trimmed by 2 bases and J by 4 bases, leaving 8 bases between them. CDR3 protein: CASSITPGETQYL. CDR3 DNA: TGTGCCAGTAGTATAACCCCCGGAGAGACCCAGTACCTC.

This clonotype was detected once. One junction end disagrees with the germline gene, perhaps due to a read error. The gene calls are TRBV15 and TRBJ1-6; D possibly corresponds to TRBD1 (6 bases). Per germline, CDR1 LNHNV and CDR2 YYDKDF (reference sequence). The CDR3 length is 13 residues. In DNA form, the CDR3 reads TGTGCCACCAGCCGAGAGGGGGAATCACCCCTCCACTTT. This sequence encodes CATSREGESPLHF.

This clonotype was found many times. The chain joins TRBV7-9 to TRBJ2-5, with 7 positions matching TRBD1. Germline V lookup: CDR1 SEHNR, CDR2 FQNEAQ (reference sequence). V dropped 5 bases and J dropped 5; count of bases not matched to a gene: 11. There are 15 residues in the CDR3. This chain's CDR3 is CASSDASGQKETQYF. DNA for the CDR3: TGTGCCAGCAGCGACGCCTCGGGACAGAAGGAGACCCAGTACTTC.

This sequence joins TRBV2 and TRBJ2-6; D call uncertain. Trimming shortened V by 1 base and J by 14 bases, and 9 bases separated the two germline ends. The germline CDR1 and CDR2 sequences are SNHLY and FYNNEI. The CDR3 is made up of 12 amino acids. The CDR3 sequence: CASSEDSSILTF. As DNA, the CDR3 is TGTGCCAGCAGTGAAGACTCCAGCATCCTGACTTTC.